This T cell receptor (beta chain) is from a study of blood T cell repertoires in COVID-19. The overall study: The origin of the acute and convalescent COVID-19 samples was the United States, Italy and Spain. T cells, B-cell-depleted T cells, or PBMCs provided the cDNA or gDNA that served as material.

Seattle-derived patients entered the study during active infection and were followed longitudinally. The CDR3 runs to 14 residues. V lost 4 bases to trimming and J lost 8 bases, with 12 bases between them. Germline CDR1 MNHEY, CDR2 SMNVEV (reference sequence). Source study methods: Amplification with reference gene primers provided the estimates of nucleated cell counts. Method: immunoSEQ multiplex PCR; TCRdb's copy keeps in-frame clones and lacks some. D and trimming come from the DNA, and the V and J calls and clone size come from that table. The profile covers 300,000 to 400,000 clones, with approximately 87% appearing a single time and 2.9% taken by the ten largest.

Specimen: peripheral blood. J is TRBJ1-6 and V is TRBV27; possible D gene TRBD1, 5 bases. The clonotype was recovered from a woman younger than 45 with COVID-19, enrolled during active disease. The CDR3 bases are TGTGCCAGCAGTTCGGGCAGGGCGGATTCACCCCTCCACTTT. This gives the protein CASSSGRADSPLHF.